This T cell receptor (beta chain) was captured by sequencing in a study of PD-1 blockade in classical Hodgkin lymphoma. About the study: Nivolumab dosed at 3 mg/kg went to patients intravenously every 2 weeks.

The time point was: cycle 4 day 1 (C4D1), after five to seven weeks of nivolumab. Each patient experienced a relapse that followed autologous stem cell transplantation, and brentuximab vedotin exposure varied. Concerning this clone: The target antigen is unknown.

This table comes from immunoSEQ multiplex PCR, and its TCRdb copy is limited to in-frame clones, with some not included. This table holds about 20,000 clones, less than 75% found once. Germline loops: CDR1 MNHEY, CDR2 SMNVEV (reference sequence). This CDR3 region has 13 residues. The ends were cut back, 3 bases at V and 7 bases at J, with 10 bases in the middle. Overall study results and limits: Patients newly diagnosed and complete responders had comparable baseline diversity. Newly diagnosed patients were said to have less baseline TCR diversity than healthy donors did.

This material consisted of peripheral blood mononuclear cells (PBMCs), taken before the fourth cycle of nivolumab. The chain employs TRBV27 and TRBJ2-1; no definite D call. This TCR derives from a human donor with classical Hodgkin lymphoma. CDR3 nucleotide sequence: TGTGCCAGCAGTTTGGGCGCTGTAAATGAGCAGTTCTTC. Its translation: CASSLGAVNEQFF.